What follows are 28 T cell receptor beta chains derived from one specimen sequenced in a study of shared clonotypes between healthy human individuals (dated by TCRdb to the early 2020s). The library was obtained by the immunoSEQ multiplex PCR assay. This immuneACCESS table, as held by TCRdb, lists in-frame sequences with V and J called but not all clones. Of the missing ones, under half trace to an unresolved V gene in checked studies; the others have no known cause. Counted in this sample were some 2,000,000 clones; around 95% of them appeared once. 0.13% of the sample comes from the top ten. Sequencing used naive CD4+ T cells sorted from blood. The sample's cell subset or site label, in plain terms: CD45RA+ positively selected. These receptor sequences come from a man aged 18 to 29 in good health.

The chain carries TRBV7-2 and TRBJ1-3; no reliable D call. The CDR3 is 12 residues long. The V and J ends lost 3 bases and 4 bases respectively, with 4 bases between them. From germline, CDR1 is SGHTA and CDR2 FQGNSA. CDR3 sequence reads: CASSFSGNTIYF. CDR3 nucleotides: TGTGCCAGCAGCTTTAGCGGAAACACCATATATTTT.

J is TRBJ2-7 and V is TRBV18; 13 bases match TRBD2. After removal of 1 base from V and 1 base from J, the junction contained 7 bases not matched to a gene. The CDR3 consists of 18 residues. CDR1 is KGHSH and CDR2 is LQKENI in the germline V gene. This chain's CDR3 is CASSPLPLAGGPSYEQYF. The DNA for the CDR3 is TGTGCCAGCTCACCACTTCCACTAGCGGGAGGGCCTTCCTACGAGCAGTACTTC.

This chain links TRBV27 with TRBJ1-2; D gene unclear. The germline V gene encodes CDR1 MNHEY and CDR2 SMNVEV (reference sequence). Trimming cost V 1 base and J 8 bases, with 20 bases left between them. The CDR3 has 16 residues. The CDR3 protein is CASSLLSTSIAGGYTF. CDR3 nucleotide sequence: TGTGCCAGCAGTTTATTGTCCACCTCAATTGCTGGAGGCTACACCTTC.

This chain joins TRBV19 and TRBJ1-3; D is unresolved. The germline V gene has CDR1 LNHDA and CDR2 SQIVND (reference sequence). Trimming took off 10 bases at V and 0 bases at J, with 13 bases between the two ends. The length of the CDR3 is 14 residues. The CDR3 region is CATQVGDSGNTIYF. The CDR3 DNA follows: TGTGCCACTCAGGTTGGGGACTCTGGAAACACCATATATTTT.

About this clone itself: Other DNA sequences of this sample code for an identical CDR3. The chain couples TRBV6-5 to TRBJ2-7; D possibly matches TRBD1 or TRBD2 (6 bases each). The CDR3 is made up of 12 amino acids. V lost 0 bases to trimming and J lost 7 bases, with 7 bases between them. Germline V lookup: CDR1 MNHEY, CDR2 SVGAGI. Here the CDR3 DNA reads TGTGCCAGCAGTTACTCAGGGGGGGAGCAGTACTTC. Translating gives CASSYSGGEQYF.

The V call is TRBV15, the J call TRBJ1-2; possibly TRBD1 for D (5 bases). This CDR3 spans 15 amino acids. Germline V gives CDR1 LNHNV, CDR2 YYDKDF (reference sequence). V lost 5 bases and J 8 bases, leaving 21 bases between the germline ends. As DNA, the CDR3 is TGTGCCACCAGCCGGGTGTCAGGGATGAGTTACGGCTACACCTTC. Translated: CATSRVSGMSYGYTF.

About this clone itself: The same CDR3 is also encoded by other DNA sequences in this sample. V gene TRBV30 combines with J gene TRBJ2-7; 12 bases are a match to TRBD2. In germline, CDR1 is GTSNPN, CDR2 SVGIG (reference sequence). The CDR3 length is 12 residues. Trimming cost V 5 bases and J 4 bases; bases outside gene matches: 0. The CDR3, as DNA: TGTGCCTGGGGGACTAGCGGGTACGAGCAGTACTTC. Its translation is CAWGTSGYEQYF.

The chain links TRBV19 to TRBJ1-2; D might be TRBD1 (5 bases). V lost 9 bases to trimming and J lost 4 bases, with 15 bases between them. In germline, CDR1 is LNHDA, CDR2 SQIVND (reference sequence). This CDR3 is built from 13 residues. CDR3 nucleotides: TGTGCCAGCCACGGTGGGGACCTCTATGGCTACACCTTC. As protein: CASHGGDLYGYTF.

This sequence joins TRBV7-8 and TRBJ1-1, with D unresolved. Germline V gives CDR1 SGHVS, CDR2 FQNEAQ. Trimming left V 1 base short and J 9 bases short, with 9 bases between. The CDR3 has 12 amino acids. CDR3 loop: CASSLVIGKAFF. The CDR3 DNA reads TGTGCCAGCAGCTTAGTTATTGGCAAAGCTTTCTTT.

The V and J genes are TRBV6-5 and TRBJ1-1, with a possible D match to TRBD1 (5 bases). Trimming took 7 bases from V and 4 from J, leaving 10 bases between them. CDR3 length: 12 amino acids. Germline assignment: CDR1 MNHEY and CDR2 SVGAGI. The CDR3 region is CASKRGSTEAFF. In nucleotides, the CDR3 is TGTGCCAGCAAACGGGGGAGCACTGAAGCTTTCTTT.

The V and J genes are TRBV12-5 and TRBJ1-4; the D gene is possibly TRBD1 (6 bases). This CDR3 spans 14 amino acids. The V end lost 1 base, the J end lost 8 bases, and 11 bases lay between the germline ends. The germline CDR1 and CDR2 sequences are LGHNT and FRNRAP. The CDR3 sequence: CASGLDGTWEKLFF. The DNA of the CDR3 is TGTGCTAGTGGTTTGGACGGGACATGGGAAAAACTGTTTTTT.

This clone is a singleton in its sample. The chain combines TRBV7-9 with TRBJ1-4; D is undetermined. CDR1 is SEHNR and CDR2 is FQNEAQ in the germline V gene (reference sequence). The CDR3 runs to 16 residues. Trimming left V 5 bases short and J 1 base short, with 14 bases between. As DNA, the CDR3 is TGTGCCAGCAGCCCGGCGCTCTCAGGAACTAATGAAAAACTGTTTTTT. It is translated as CASSPALSGTNEKLFF.

The CDR3 spells CASSGGKTGTNEKLFF. The CDR3 DNA is TGTGCCAGCAGTGGAGGGAAAACAGGGACTAATGAAAAACTGTTTTTT. J is TRBJ1-4 and V is TRBV25-1, with D possibly matching TRBD1 (6 bases). This CDR3 comprises 16 residues. CDR1 is MGHDK and CDR2 is SYGVNS in the germline V gene. The germline V and J ends were trimmed by 4 bases and 2 bases, with 14 bases remaining between them.

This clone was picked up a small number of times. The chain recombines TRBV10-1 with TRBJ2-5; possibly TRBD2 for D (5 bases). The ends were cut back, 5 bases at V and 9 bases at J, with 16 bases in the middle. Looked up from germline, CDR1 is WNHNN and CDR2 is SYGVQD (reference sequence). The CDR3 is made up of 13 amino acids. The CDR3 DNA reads TGCGCCAGCAGTTTGAGCGGCAATTCGCCCCAGTACTTC. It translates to CASSLSGNSPQYF.

The CDR3 DNA follows: TGCGCCAGCAGCCTAACCGGGACAGAAGGAAACACCATATATTTT. It specifies CASSLTGTEGNTIYF. V gene TRBV5-1 combines with J gene TRBJ1-3; TRBD1 matches at 7 bases. Germline V gene lookup returns CDR1 SGHRS and CDR2 YFSETQ. The CDR3 totals 15 residues. V lost 4 bases, J lost 4 bases, and 8 bases stayed unmatched. The full variable domain, in which reference TRBV5-1 and TRBJ1-3 provide the parts outside the CDR3, is KAGVTQTPRYLIKTRGQQVTLSCSPISGHRSVSWYQQTPGQGLQFLFEYFSETQRNKGNFPGRFSGRQFSNSRSEMNVSTLELGDSALYLCASSLTGTEGNTIYFGEGSWLTVV.

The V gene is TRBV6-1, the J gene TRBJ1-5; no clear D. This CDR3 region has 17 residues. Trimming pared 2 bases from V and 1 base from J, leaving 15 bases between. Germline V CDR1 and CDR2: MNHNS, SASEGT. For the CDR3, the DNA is TGTGCCAGCAGTGAATTCCGTGGACGGTTCAGCAATCAGCCCCAGCATTTT. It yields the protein CASSEFRGRFSNQPQHF.

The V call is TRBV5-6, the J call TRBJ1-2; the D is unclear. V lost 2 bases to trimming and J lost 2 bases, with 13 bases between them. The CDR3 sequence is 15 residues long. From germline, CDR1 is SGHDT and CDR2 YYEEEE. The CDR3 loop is CASSFPSAANYGYTF. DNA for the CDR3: TGTGCCAGCAGCTTTCCATCGGCCGCCAACTATGGCTACACCTTC. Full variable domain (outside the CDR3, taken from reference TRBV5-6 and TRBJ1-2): DAGVTQSPTHLIKTRGQQVTLRCSPKSGHDTVSWYQQALGQGPQFIFQYYEEEERQRGNFPDRFSGHQFPNYSSELNVNALLLGDSALYLCASSFPSAANYGYTFGSGTRLTVV.

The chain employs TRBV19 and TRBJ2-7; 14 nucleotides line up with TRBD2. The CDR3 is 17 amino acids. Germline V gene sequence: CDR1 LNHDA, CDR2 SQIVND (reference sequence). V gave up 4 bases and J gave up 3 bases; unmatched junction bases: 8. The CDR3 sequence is CASSRGGLAGESYEQYF. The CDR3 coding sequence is TGTGCCAGTAGTAGGGGGGGACTAGCGGGAGAGAGCTACGAGCAGTACTTC.

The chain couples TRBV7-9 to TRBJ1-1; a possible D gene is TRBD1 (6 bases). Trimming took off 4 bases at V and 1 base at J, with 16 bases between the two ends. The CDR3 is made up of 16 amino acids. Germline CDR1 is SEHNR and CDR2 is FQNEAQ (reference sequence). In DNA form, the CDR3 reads TGTGCCAGCAGCTCAGTCGACAGGAACAAGAACACTGAAGCTTTCTTT. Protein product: CASSSVDRNKNTEAFF.

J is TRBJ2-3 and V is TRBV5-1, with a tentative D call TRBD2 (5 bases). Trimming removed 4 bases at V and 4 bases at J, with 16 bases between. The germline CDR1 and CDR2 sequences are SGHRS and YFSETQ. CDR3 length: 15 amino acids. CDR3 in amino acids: CASSPRTRMSDTQYF. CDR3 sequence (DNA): TGCGCCAGCAGCCCAAGGACTCGGATGTCAGATACGCAGTATTTT.

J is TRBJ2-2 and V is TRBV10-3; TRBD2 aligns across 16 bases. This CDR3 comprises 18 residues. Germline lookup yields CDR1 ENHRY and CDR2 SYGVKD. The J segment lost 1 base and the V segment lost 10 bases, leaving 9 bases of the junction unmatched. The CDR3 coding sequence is TGTGCCACCTGGGATGGGACTAGCGGGAGGGGGAACACCGGGGAGCTGTTTTTT. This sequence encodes CATWDGTSGRGNTGELFF.

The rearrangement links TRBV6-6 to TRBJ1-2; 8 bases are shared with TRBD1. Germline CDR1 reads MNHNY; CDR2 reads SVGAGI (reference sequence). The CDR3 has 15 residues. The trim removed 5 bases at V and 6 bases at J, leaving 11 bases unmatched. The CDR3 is CASSTTGEVMDGYTF. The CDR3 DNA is TGTGCCAGCAGTACGACAGGGGAAGTTATGGATGGCTACACCTTC.

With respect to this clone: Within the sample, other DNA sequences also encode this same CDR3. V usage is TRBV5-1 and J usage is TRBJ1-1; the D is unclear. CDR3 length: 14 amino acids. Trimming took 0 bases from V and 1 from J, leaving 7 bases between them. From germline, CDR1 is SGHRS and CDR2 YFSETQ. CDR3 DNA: TGCGCCAGCAGCTTGGGGGCAGCGAACACTGAAGCTTTCTTT. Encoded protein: CASSLGAANTEAFF.

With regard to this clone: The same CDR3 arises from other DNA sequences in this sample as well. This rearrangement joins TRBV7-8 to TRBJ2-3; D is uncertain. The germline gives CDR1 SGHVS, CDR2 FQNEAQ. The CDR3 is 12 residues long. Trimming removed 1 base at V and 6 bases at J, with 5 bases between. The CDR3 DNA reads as TGTGCCAGCAGCTTAGACCGCGATACGCAGTATTTT. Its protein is CASSLDRDTQYF.

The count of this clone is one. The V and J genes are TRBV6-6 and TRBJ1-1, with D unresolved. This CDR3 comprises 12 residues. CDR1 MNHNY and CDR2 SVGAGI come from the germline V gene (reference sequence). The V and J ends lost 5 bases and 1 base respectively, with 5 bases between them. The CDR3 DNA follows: TGTGCCAGCAGTCCCAGGAACACTGAAGCTTTCTTT. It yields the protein CASSPRNTEAFF.

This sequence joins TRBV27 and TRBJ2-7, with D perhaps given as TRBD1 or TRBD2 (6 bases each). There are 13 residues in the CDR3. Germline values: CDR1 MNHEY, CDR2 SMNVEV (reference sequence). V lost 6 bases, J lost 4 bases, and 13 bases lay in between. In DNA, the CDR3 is TGTGCCAGCAGGGGGGCAGGGAGGTACGAGCAGTACTTC. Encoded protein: CASRGAGRYEQYF.

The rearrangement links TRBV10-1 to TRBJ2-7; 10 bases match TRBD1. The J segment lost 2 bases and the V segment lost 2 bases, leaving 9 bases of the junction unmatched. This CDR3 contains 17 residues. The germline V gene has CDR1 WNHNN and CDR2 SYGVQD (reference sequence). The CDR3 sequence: CASSEGAGTGAPYEQYF. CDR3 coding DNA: TGCGCCAGCAGTGAGGGGGCCGGGACAGGGGCACCCTACGAGCAGTACTTC.

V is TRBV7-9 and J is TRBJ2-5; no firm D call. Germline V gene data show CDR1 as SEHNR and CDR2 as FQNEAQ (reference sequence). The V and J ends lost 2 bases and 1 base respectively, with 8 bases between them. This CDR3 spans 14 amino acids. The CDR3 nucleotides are TGTGCCAGCAGCTTACGTGGCCTCCAAGAGACCCAGTACTTC. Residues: CASSLRGLQETQYF.